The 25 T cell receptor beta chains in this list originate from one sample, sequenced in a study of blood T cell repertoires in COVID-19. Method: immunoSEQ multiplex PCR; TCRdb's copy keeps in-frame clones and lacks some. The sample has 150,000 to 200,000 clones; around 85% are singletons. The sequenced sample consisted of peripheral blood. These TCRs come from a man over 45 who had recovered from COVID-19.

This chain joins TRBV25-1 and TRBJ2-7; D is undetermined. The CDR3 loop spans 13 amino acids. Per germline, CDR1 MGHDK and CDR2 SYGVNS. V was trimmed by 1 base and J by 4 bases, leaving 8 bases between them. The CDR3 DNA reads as TGTGCCAGCAGTGAATTGGGCCGATACGAGCAGTACTTC. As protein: CASSELGRYEQYF.

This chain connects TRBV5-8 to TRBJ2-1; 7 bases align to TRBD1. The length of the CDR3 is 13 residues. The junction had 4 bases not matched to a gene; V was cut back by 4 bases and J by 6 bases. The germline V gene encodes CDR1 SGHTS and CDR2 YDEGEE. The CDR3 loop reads CASSTTGSNEQFF. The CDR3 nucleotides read TGTGCCAGCAGCACGACAGGGTCCAATGAGCAGTTCTTC.

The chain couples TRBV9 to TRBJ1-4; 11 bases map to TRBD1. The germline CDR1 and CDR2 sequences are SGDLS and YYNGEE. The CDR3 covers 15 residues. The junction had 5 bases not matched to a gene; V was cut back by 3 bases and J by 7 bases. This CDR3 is CASSARTGGGEKLFF. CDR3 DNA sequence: TGTGCCAGCAGCGCCCGGACAGGGGGCGGTGAAAAACTGTTTTTT.

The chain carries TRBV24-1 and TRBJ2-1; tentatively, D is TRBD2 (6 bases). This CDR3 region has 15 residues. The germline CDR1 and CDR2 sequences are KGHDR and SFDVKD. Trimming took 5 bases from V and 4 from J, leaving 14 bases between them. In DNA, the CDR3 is TGTGCCACCAGTGGATCGCGGGATCGATACAATGAGCAGTTCTTC. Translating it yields CATSGSRDRYNEQFF.

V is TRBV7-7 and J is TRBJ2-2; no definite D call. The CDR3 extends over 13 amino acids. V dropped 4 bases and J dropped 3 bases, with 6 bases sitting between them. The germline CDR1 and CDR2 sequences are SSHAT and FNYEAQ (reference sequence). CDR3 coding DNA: TGTGCCAGCAGCTCCCTTGACACCGGGGAGCTGTTTTTT. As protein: CASSSLDTGELFF. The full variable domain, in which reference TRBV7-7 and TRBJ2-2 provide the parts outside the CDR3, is GAGVSQSPRYKVTKRGQDVTLRCDPISSHATLYWYQQALGQGPEFLTYFNYEAQPDKSGLPSDRFSAERPEGSISTLTIQRTEQRDSAMYRCASSSLDTGELFFGEGSRLTVL.

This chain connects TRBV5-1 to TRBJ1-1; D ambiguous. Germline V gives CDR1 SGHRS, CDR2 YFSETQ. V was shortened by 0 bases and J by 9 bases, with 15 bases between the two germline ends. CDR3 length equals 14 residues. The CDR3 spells CASSLGASTPQAFF. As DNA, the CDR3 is TGCGCCAGCAGCTTGGGTGCAAGCACCCCTCAAGCTTTCTTT.

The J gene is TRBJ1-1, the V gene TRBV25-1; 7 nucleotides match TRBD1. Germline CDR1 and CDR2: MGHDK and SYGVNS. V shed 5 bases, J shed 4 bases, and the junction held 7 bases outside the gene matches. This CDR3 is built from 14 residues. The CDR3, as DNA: TGTGCCAGCAGTCTAGGGGGCCTTGGCACTGAAGCTTTCTTT. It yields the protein CASSLGGLGTEAFF.

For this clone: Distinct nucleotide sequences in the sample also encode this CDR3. CDR3 in DNA: TGTGCCAGCCGGGACAGGGCGAATTCTGGGGCCAACGTCCTGACTTTC. Translating it yields CASRDRANSGANVLTF. The rearrangement joins TRBV11-2 to TRBJ2-6; 9 bases align to TRBD1. The germline CDR1 and CDR2 sequences are SGHAT and FQNNGV. The CDR3 runs to 16 residues. V was clipped by 8 bases and J by 1 base; unmatched bases: 6.

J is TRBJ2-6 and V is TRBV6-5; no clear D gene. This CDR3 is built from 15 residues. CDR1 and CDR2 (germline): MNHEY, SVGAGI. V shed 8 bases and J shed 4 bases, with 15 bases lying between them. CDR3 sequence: CASSYSLQGANVLTF. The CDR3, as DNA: TGTGCCAGCTCCTACAGCCTGCAGGGGGCCAACGTCCTGACTTTC.

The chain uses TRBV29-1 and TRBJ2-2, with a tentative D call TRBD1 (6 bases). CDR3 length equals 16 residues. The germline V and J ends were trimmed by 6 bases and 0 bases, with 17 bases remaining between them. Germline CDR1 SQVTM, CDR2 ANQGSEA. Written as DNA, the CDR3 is TGCAGCGTGACCCAGGGACACAAGACGAACACCGGGGAGCTGTTTTTT. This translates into CSVTQGHKTNTGELFF.

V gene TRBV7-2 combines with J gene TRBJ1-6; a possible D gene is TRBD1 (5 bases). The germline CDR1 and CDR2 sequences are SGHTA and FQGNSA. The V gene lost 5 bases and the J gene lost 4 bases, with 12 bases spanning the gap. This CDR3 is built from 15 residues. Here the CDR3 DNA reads TGTGCCAGCAGCGAGATGGGGGGGTATAATTCACCCCTCCACTTT. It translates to CASSEMGGYNSPLHF. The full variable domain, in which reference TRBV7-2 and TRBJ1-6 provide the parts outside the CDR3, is GAGVSQSPSNKVTEKGKDVELRCDPISGHTALYWYRQSLGQGLEFLIYFQGNSAPDKSGLPSDRFSAERTGGSVSTLTIQRTQQEDSAVYLCASSEMGGYNSPLHFGNGTRLTVT.

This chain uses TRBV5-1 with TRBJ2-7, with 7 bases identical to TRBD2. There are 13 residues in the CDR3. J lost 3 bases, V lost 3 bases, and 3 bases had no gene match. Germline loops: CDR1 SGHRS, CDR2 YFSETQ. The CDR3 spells CASSSSGIYEQYF. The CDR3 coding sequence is TGCGCCAGCAGCTCCAGCGGGATCTACGAGCAGTACTTC.

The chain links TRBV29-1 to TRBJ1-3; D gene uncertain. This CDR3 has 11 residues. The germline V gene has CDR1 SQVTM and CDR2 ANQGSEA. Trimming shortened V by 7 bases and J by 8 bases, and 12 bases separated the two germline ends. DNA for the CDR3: TGCAGCGCCAGAGAGGGAGACACCATATATTTT. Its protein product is CSAREGDTIYF.

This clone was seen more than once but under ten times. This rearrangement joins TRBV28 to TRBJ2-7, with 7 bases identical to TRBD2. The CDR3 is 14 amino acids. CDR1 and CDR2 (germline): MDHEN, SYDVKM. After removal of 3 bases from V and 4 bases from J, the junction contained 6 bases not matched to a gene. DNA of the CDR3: TGTGCCAGCAGTTTGGGGGACTACCGGTACGAGCAGTACTTC. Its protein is CASSLGDYRYEQYF.

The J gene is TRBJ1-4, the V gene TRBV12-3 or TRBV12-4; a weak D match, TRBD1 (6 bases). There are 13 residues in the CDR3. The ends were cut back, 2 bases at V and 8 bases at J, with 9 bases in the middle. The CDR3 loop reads CASSLQGTEKLFF. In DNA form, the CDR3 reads TGTGCCAGCAGTTTACAGGGGACCGAAAAACTGTTTTTT.

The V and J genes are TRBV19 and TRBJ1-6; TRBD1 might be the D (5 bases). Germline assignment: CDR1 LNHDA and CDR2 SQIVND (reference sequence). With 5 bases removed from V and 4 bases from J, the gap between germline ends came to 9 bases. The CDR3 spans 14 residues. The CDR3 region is CASSSGGYNSPLHF. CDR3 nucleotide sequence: TGTGCCAGTAGTTCGGGGGGGTATAATTCACCCCTCCACTTT. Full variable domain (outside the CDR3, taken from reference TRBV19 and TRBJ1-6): DGGITQSPKYLFRKEGQNVTLSCEQNLNHDAMYWYRQDPGQGLRLIYYSQIVNDFQKGDIAEGYSVSREKKESFPLTVTSAQKNPTAFYLCASSSGGYNSPLHFGNGTRLTVT.

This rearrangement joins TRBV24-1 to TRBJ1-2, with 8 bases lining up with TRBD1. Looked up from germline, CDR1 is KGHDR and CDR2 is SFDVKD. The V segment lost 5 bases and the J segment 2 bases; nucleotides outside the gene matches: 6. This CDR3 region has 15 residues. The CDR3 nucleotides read TGTGCCACCAGTGCCACGACAGGGGCAAACTATGGCTACACCTTC. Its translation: CATSATTGANYGYTF.

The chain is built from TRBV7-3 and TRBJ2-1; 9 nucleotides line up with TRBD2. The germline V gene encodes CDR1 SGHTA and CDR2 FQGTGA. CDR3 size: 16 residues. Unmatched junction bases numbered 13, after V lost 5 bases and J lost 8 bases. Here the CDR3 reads CASSPSVAGDPDEQFF. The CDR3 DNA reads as TGTGCCAGCAGCCCATCAGTAGCGGGAGATCCTGATGAGCAGTTCTTC. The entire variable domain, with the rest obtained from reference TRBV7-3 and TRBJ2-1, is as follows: GAGVSQTPSNKVTEKGKYVELRCDPISGHTALYWYRQSLGQGPEFLIYFQGTGAADDSGLPNDRFFAVRPEGSVSTLKIQRTERGDSAVYLCASSPSVAGDPDEQFFGPGTRLTVL.

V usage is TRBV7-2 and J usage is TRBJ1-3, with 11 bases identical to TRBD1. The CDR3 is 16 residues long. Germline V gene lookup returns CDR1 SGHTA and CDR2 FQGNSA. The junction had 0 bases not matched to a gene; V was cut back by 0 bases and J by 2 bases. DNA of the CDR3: TGTGCCAGCAGCTTAGCGGGACAGGGGGCTGGAAACACCATATATTTT. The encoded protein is CASSLAGQGAGNTIYF.

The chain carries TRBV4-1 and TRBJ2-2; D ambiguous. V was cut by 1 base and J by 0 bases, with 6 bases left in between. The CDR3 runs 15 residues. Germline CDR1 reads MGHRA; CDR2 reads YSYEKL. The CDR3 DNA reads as TGCGCCAGCAGCCAAGCGAGTCCGAACACCGGGGAGCTGTTTTTT. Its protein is CASSQASPNTGELFF.

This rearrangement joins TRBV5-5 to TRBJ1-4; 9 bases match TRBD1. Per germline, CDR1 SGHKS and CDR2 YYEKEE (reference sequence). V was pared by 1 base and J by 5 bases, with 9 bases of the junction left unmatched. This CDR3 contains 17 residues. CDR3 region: CASSLIIGQGTNEKLFF. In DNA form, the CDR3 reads TGTGCCAGCAGCTTGATTATCGGACAGGGGACCAATGAAAAACTGTTTTTT. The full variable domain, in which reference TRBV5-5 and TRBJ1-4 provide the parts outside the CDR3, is DAGVTQSPTHLIKTRGQQVTLRCSPISGHKSVSWYQQVLGQGPQFIFQYYEKEERGRGNFPDRFSARQFPNYSSELNVNALLLGDSALYLCASSLIIGQGTNEKLFFGSGTQLSVL.

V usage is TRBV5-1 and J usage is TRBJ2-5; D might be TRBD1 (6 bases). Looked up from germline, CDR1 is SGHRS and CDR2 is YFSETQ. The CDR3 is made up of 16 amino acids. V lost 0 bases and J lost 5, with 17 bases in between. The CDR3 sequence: CASSLGFGQQSETQYF. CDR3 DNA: TGCGCCAGCAGCTTGGGGTTCGGACAGCAATCCGAGACCCAGTACTTC.

CDR3 residues: CASSRRTLPYEQYF. The CDR3 nucleotides read TGTGCCAGCAGTCGGCGGACACTTCCCTACGAGCAGTACTTC. The rearrangement uses TRBV28 and TRBJ2-7, with D possibly being TRBD1 (5 bases). The CDR3 runs 14 residues. Trimming cost V 5 bases and J 2 bases, with 13 bases left between them. Per the germline V gene, CDR1 is MDHEN and CDR2 is SYDVKM.

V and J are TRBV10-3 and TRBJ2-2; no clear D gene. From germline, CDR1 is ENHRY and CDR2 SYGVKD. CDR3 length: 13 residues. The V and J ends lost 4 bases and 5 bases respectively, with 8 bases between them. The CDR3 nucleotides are TGTGCCATCAGTGGGCAGAGGACCGGGGAGCTGTTTTTT. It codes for CAISGQRTGELFF.

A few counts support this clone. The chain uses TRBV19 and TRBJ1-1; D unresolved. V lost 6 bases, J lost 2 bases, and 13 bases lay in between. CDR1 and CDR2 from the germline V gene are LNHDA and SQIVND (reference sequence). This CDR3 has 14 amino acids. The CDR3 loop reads CASSLQWSNTEAFF. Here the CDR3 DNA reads TGTGCCAGTAGCCTCCAGTGGAGTAACACTGAAGCTTTCTTT. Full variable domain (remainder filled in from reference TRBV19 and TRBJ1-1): DGGITQSPKYLFRKEGQNVTLSCEQNLNHDAMYWYRQDPGQGLRLIYYSQIVNDFQKGDIAEGYSVSREKKESFPLTVTSAQKNPTAFYLCASSLQWSNTEAFFGQGTRLTVV.